This TCR beta chain was sequenced during a study of blood T cells in healthy people across ages. The CDR3 covers 15 residues. The germline gives CDR1 MNHEY, CDR2 SVGAGI. V lost 5 bases, J lost 4 bases, and 8 bases stayed unmatched. Through a sample-barcoded 5' primer and a J-beta primer mix, a second PCR was run for roughly 6 to 12 cycles. TCRdb reanalysed the 5' RACE reads using MiXCR and keeps one entry per CDR3 protein. The data show roughly 800,000 distinct CDR3 sequences, roughly 64% seen once. The sample holds a few counts of this clonotype. Sequencing was carried out using blood. The receptor was isolated from a man younger than 40 in good health. The V and J genes are TRBV6-5 and TRBJ1-2; 9 nucleotides agree with TRBD1. The CDR3 bases are TGTGCCAGCAGTCGACCGGGACAGGGAATCTATGGCTACACCTTC. This codes for CASSRPGQGIYGYTF.